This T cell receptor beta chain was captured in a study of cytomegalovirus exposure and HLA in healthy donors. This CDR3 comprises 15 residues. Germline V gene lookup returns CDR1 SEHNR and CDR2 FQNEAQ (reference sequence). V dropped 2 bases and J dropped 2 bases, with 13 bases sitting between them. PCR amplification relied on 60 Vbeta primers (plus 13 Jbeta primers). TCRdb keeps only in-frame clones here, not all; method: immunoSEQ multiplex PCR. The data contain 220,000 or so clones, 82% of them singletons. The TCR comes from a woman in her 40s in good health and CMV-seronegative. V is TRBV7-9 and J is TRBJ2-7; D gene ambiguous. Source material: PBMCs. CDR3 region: CASSLSHSLAYEQYF. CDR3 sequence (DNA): TGTGCCAGCAGCTTATCCCACTCACTGGCCTACGAGCAGTACTTC.